This TCR beta chain was identified during a study of T cell responses to AZD1222 COVID-19 vaccine. Whole-study results and caveats: After two AZD1222 doses, spike-specific TCR breadth and depth rose versus day 0. Among those given AZD1222, only 6 or 7 were seropositive at baseline. White British donors predominated, females outnumbered males, and clonal diversity was possibly underestimated. Per reports, nearly half of all spike-specific TCRs target regions that are unmutated in variants.

As to this clone: The antigen is not known.

Trimming shortened V by 1 base and J by 2 bases, and 7 bases separated the two germline ends. CDR3 size: 14 residues. The germline V gene encodes CDR1 LGHNA and CDR2 YNFKEQ. The assay was immunoSEQ multiplex PCR, and TCRdb's table has in-frame clones only and misses some. Among 160,000 or so clones listed, 87% were seen once. The sample in question was peripheral blood, obtained 28 days after the second AZD1222 dose. The genes are TRBV4-2 and TRBJ2-3; the D gene is possibly TRBD1 (5 bases). The receptor was isolated from an adult who received the AZD1222 COVID-19 vaccine. The CDR3 protein is CASSQGRATDTQYF. In DNA form, the CDR3 reads TGTGCCAGCAGCCAAGGCAGGGCCACAGATACGCAGTATTTT.